A single T cell receptor beta chain is shown here with its context. Antigen unknown. This specimen comes from a study of neoadjuvant anti-PD-1 for oral cavity cancer. On the study more broadly: Non-progressing patients received a fourth nivolumab dose near day 43, then surgery on days 50-56.

Clones were sequenced by immunoSEQ multiplex PCR, and TCRdb holds only the in-frame ones, with some missing. The repertoire holds 84,000 or so clones, with more than 80% as singletons. These newly diagnosed stage II-IVA oral cavity squamous cell carcinoma patients had no prior systemic or radiation treatment. The study, taken as a whole, reports: After neoadjuvant nivolumab, PBMC T cell clonality was significantly higher in non-responders than responders. Higher pretreatment blood Treg/Th17 ratios correlated with higher pretreatment blood and lower post-treatment tumor TCRbeta clonality.

Trimming removed 3 bases from V and 3 bases from J, with 17 bases in between. Germline assignment: CDR1 SGDLS and CDR2 YYNGEE. The CDR3 sequence is 16 residues long. This TCR derives from a person aged 35-80 years with oral cavity squamous cell carcinoma. This chain joins TRBV9 and TRBJ2-3; TRBD2 might be the D (6 bases). The sample was PBMCs, taken before nivolumab (anti-PD-1) treatment. CDR3 sequence: CASSARGGGETDTQYF. The CDR3 coding sequence is TGTGCCAGCAGCGCCCGGGGAGGCGGCGAGACAGATACGCAGTATTTT.